Listed below are T cell receptor beta chains from one sample, sequenced in a study of preoperative IRX-2 immunotherapy in early breast cancer. Profiling relied on immunoSEQ multiplex PCR, and the TCRdb table lists in-frame clones only, not all of them. The data show approximately 44,000 clones, about 95% seen once. The sequencing here drew on tumor tissue, taken after IRX-2 immunotherapy. Every receptor here comes from a human donor with breast cancer. Each CDR3 is given with its conserved first and last residue. Clone size is given for some rows only: seen once, a few or many times, or a class if the clone is expanded.

abundance | v_gene | CDR3aa
once | TRBV4-2 | CASSQDGRGTNEKLFF
. | TRBV4-1 | CASSQDSLQTYEQYF
. | TRBV7-9 | CASIEGSTDTQYF
. | TRBV11-2 | CASSLAMGQRNTIYF
. | TRBV7-3 | CASSTNGGAGPRGNEQFF
. | TRBV7-9 | CASSLDRAQPQHF
. | TRBV5-1 | CASSLAPDTQYF
. | TRBV2 | CASRMSRVGQETQYF
. | TRBV30 | CAWFPRGRRWTEAFF
. | TRBV4-2 | CASSQDRPSVPGRWTNGYTF
. | TRBV5-8 | CASSYRGNQPQHF
. | TRBV4-1 | CASSQKAGGAGELFF
. | TRBV28 | CASSLLVRGTRGYTF
once | TRBV9 | CASSRNGMNTEAFF
. | TRBV7-8 | CASKVPGGAETQYF
. | TRBV4-3 | CASSQEVGLSGANVLTF
. | TRBV15 | CATSPPPGGMGNTIYF
. | TRBV7-6 | CASSLLGGGYEQYF
. | TRBV28 | CASSLLTSRETGIQYF
. | TRBV28 | CASSFRDRYNEQFF
. | TRBV5-6 | CASSRRGPIGVQYF
once | TRBV5-1 | CASKVASGTEAYEQYF
. | TRBV19 | CASSIVRFGGTEAFF
. | TRBV30 | CAWNEGFSEAFF
. | TRBV28 | CASSLLTDTQYF
. | TRBV4-2 | CASSQEWLAGDQPQHF
. | TRBV4-2 | CASSQGGLAGGGETQYF
. | TRBV11-3 | CASSHRGGAGELFF
. | TRBV7-8 | CASSLVGLRTQYF
. | TRBV5-1 | CASSPLRASGNTIYF
. | TRBV7-9 | CASSLGTAGTEAFF
. | TRBV28 | CASSAVQGRWQYF
once | TRBV10-1 | CASRADRAVHSGANVLTF
. | TRBV18 | CASSPQGNKETQYF
few | TRBV18 | CASSRLTSADTQYF
few | TRBV27 | CASSPTGVTDYGYTF
. | TRBV5-4 | CASSRDRETDTQYF
. | TRBV7-2 | CASSFRAVGANEQFF
. | TRBV5-1 | CASSLAKGSTGYTF
. | TRBV2 | CASSTGRLAYTGELFF
. | TRBV19 | CASSIGPQNTEAFF
. | TRBV5-1 | CASSGLQGITEAFF
once | TRBV15 | CATSRGDRAYQPQHF
. | TRBV28 | CASIPLDGAFYEQYF
. | TRBV9 | CASSVGEGLDTQYF
few | TRBV10-3 | CAIKGYGYTF
. | TRBV7-2 | CASSSRGLAWNTGELFF
. | TRBV5-6 | CASSDWATNEKLFF
. | TRBV5-8 | CASSYLMGNTEAFF
. | TRBV6-1 | CASSLDGVGQPQHF
. | TRBV4-2 | CASSQDGRTGGETQYF
. | TRBV7-9 | CASSLSYGYTF
. | TRBV7-2 | CASSLVAIAQFF
. | TRBV7-9 | CASSPPTWTGELFF
. | TRBV28 | CATRTEALHF